The entry below describes one TCR beta chain. Clones were read by immunoSEQ multiplex PCR, and TCRdb kept only the in-frame ones, dropping some. The table records about 110,000 clones, 85% to 90% of them present only once. The CDR3 spans 20 residues. Per the germline V gene, CDR1 is MNHEY and CDR2 is SMNVEV (reference sequence). Trimming removed 3 bases from V and 2 bases from J; junction bases left unmatched: 14. These data come from a study of cytomegalovirus exposure and HLA in healthy donors. The origin of this receptor is a young woman in good health and CMV-seronegative. What was sequenced was PBMCs. V is TRBV27 and J is TRBJ2-1, with 12 bases lining up with TRBD2. This CDR3 is CASSLLPRLAGGLTYNEQFF. Written as DNA, the CDR3 is TGTGCCAGCAGTTTGCTCCCTCGGCTAGCGGGGGGGCTAACCTACAATGAGCAGTTCTTC.